The table lists the clone carrying this T cell receptor (beta chain) with many counts. The sample originates from a study of T-cell reconstitution after alpha-beta-depleted transplantation in children. TCRbeta library construction was performed incorporating unique molecular identifiers. One entry per CDR3 protein, called by TCRdb with MiXCR from the PCR reads. The table records about 690,000 distinct CDR3 sequences, 15% to 20% of them present only once. CDR1 and CDR2 from the germline V gene are SQVTM and ANQGSEA. Trimming stripped 7 bases from V and 4 bases from J, with 6 bases between. The CDR3 contains 10 residues.

The sequenced sample was PBMCs from the stem cell graft donor, obtained from the stem cell graft. The TCR comes from a human donor who donated a stem cell graft to a child with acute myeloid leukemia. The rearrangement links TRBV29-1 to TRBJ2-3, with D unresolved. This chain's CDR3 is CSAMADTQYF. As DNA, the CDR3 is TGCAGCGCCATGGCAGATACGCAGTATTTT.